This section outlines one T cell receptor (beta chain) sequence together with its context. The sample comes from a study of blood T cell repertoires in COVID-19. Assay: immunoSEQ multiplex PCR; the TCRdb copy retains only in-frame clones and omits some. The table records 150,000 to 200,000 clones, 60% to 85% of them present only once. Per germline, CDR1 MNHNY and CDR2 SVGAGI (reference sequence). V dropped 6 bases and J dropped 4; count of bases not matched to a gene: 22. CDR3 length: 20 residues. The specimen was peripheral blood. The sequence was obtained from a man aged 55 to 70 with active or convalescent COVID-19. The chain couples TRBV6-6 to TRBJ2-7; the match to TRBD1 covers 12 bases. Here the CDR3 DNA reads TGTGCCAGCAGCAAGAGGGGGGGACAGGGGGCTTCATTGATCCCTTACGAGCAGTACTTC. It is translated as CASSKRGGQGASLIPYEQYF.